This record concerns one T cell receptor beta chain sequence. This sample is part of a study of CD8 T cells in Susac syndrome. In germline, CDR1 is MRHNA, CDR2 SNTAGT. V dropped 7 bases and J dropped 0 bases, with 16 bases sitting between them. The CDR3 spans 16 residues. Random hexamers were used to reverse transcribe the RNA input (about 0.5 to 1 ug). TCRdb re-called the immunoSEQ multiplex PCR reads with MiXCR, one entry per CDR3 protein. The sample carries 85,000 to 90,000 distinct CDR3 sequences, 80% to 95% recorded once. This TCR was sampled from a human donor in good health. The specimen was CD8+ T cells from PBMCs. The rearrangement uses TRBV6-4 and TRBJ1-5; D remains unclear. This CDR3 reads CASTSGPLYSNQPQHF. The DNA of the CDR3 is TGTGCCAGCACCAGTGGTCCGCTGTATAGCAATCAGCCCCAGCATTTT.